The source of this TCR beta chain is a study of T and B cells in COVID-19 patients. The overall study: Critical illness requiring mechanical ventilation or extracorporeal membrane oxygenation affected about 60% of the roughly 20 active-infection patients. Study-level points and caveats: There were more than 2,000 TCR clusters exclusive to the recovered cohort, 31 with low generation probability. No sequencing was yet done of CD4+, regulatory or CD8+ subsets, or of SARS-CoV-2-responsive or tetramer+ sorted cells.

TRB was amplified from about 260-540 ng of blood genomic DNA. The CDR3 spans 17 residues. CDR1 is KGHSH, CDR2 LQKENI, per germline. Germline trimming cut 1 base from V and 3 bases from J; bases unmatched to any gene: 6. BIOMED2 TRB-A/B primer pools were used in multiplex TRB PCR. One entry per CDR3 protein, called by TCRdb with MiXCR from the multiplex PCR reads. Altogether some 8,000 distinct CDR3 sequences are present, less than 45% being singletons, with the ten largest covering around 3%. This clonotype was seen more than once but under ten times. Its antigen remains unidentified. This receptor was obtained from a human donor who had recovered from COVID-19. Input material: blood. The rearrangement uses TRBV18 and TRBJ2-1; TRBD2 agrees at 10 bases. The CDR3 sequence is CASSPLRVAGGYNEQFF. In nucleotides, the CDR3 is TGTGCCAGCTCACCACTTAGGGTAGCGGGGGGCTACAATGAGCAGTTCTTC.